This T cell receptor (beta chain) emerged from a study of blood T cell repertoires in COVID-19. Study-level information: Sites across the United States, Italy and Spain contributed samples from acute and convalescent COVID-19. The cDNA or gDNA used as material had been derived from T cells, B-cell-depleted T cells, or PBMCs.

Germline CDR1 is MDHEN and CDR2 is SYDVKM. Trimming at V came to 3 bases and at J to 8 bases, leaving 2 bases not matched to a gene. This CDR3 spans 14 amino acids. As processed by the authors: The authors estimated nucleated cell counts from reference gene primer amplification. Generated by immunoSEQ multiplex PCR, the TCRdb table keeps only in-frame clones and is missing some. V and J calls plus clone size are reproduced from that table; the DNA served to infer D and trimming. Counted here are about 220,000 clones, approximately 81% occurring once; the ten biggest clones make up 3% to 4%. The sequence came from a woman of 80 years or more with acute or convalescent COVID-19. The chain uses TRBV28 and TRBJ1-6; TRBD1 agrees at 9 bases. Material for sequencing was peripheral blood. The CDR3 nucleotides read TGTGCCAGCAGTTTGGACAGGGGAGATTCACCCCTCCACTTT. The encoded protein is CASSLDRGDSPLHF.